One and the same sample provided the 30 T cell receptor beta chains below, sequenced in a study of blood T cell repertoires in COVID-19. Produced via immunoSEQ multiplex PCR; TCRdb's table is partial and in-frame only. The sample shows approximately 290,000 clones, 70% to 90% of them seen only once. Sequenced material: PBMCs or T cells enriched from blood (not recorded which). These receptors originate from a woman between 25 and 40 years old who had recovered from COVID-19.

V usage is TRBV6-5 and J usage is TRBJ1-2, with 7 bases matching TRBD1. The CDR3 extends over 15 amino acids. J was trimmed by 4 bases and V by 2 bases; bases with no gene match: 7. Germline V lookup: CDR1 MNHEY, CDR2 SVGAGI. The DNA of the CDR3 is TGTGCCAGCAGTTACACGGGACAGCCCCGCTATGGCTACACCTTC. Protein product: CASSYTGQPRYGYTF.

This chain joins TRBV29-1 and TRBJ2-7, with a weak D call TRBD2 (5 bases). The V end lost 7 bases, the J end lost 0 bases, and 10 bases lay between the germline ends. The CDR3 runs to 12 residues. CDR1 and CDR2 from the germline V gene are SQVTM and ANQGSEA. This CDR3 reads CSANRDSYEQYF. Here the CDR3 DNA reads TGCAGCGCCAACCGGGACTCCTACGAGCAGTACTTC.

This clone has only a few counts. V usage is TRBV6-5 and J usage is TRBJ1-1; D not certain. The germline V gene encodes CDR1 MNHEY and CDR2 SVGAGI. V was clipped by 6 bases and J by 1 base, with 9 bases between them. The CDR3 extends over 13 amino acids. The CDR3, as DNA: TGTGCCAGCAGGGTCACAGAGAACACTGAAGCTTTCTTT. Translation gives CASRVTENTEAFF.

This clone has a handful of counts. The genes are TRBV28 and TRBJ2-7; unclear D gene. The CDR3 covers 14 residues. Germline V CDR1 and CDR2: MDHEN, SYDVKM. V lost 5 bases and J 0 bases, leaving 11 bases between the germline ends. CDR3 nucleotides: TGTGCCAGCAGTGGAAGCCCTAGCTCCTACGAGCAGTACTTC. Its protein is CASSGSPSSYEQYF.

The chain recombines TRBV7-8 with TRBJ1-1, with 9 bases identical to TRBD1. The J segment lost 5 bases and the V segment lost 5 bases, leaving 6 bases of the junction unmatched. The CDR3 runs to 14 residues. Per the germline V gene, CDR1 is SGHVS and CDR2 is FQNEAQ. The CDR3 spells CASSITGGSTEAFF. In DNA form, the CDR3 reads TGTGCCAGCAGCATAACAGGGGGCTCTACTGAAGCTTTCTTT. Full variable domain (outside the CDR3, taken from reference TRBV7-8 and TRBJ1-1): GAGVSQSPRYKVAKRGQDVALRCDPISGHVSLFWYQQALGQGPEFLTYFQNEAQLDKSGLPSDRFFAERPEGSVSTLKIQRTQQEDSAVYLCASSITGGSTEAFFGQGTRLTVV.

The rearrangement links TRBV7-9 to TRBJ2-2; 7 positions match TRBD1. After removal of 2 bases from V and 5 bases from J, the junction contained 2 bases not matched to a gene. The germline gives CDR1 SEHNR, CDR2 FQNEAQ (reference sequence). The CDR3 extends over 14 amino acids. CDR3 nucleotide sequence: TGTGCCAGCAGCTTACCGGGACAGACCGGGGAGCTGTTTTTT. Translated, it gives CASSLPGQTGELFF.

In nucleotides, the CDR3 is TGTGCCAGCAGCCCTCTTAGCGGGAGTGGAAATGAGCAGTTCTTC. Its protein product is CASSPLSGSGNEQFF. V is TRBV11-3 and J is TRBJ2-1; 9 positions match TRBD2. The ends lost 5 bases at V and 7 bases at J; junction bases unmatched: 9. The germline V gene encodes CDR1 SGHNT and CDR2 YENEEA. The CDR3 totals 15 residues.

This clone was found a few times. The gene calls are TRBV10-3 and TRBJ2-1; a possible D gene is TRBD2 (6 bases). The CDR3 contains 15 residues. V lost 6 bases, J lost 4 bases, and 16 bases lay in between. Germline V CDR1 and CDR2: ENHRY, SYGVKD. The CDR3 DNA reads as TGTGCCATCAGCCGGGACGTCCGGGGGTACAATGAGCAGTTCTTC. This sequence encodes CAISRDVRGYNEQFF.

The chain employs TRBV5-1 and TRBJ2-5, with D perhaps TRBD1 (6 bases). Germline CDR1 SGHRS, CDR2 YFSETQ. The CDR3 totals 13 residues. Trimming cost V 6 bases and J 5 bases, with 14 bases left between them. Here the CDR3 DNA reads TGCGCCAGCACAAACCAGGGGTGGGAGACCCAGTACTTC. Amino acid sequence: CASTNQGWETQYF.

This chain connects TRBV6-5 to TRBJ2-7, with TRBD1 matching 8 bases. Germline values: CDR1 MNHEY, CDR2 SVGAGI. The CDR3 consists of 15 residues. With V trimmed by 5 bases and J by 2 bases, 8 bases remained unmatched. This chain's CDR3 is CASSPGGQATYEQYF. The CDR3 region has the DNA TGTGCCAGCAGTCCCGGGGGACAGGCTACCTACGAGCAGTACTTC.

The chain employs TRBV19 and TRBJ2-3, with D perhaps matching TRBD1 (5 bases). Trimming cost V 7 bases and J 3 bases, with 11 bases left between them. CDR1 and CDR2 (germline): LNHDA, SQIVND (reference sequence). This CDR3 has 13 residues. CDR3 nucleotides: TGTGCCAGTACCTCGACAGTTACAGATACGCAGTATTTT. It codes for CASTSTVTDTQYF.

The rearrangement links TRBV6-5 to TRBJ1-4, with 9 bases identical to TRBD1. V lost 11 bases, J lost 8 bases, and 15 bases stayed unmatched. Germline CDR1 and CDR2: MNHEY and SVGAGI. This CDR3 contains 15 residues. The CDR3: CAVTHPGQGGEKLFF. The CDR3 DNA sequence: TGTGCCGTAACCCACCCGGGACAGGGAGGAGAAAAACTGTTTTTT.

The rearrangement joins TRBV27 to TRBJ1-6; 9 positions agree with TRBD1. The CDR3 length is 14 residues. CDR1 and CDR2 (germline): MNHEY, SMNVEV (reference sequence). J gave up 6 bases and V 6 bases, and 3 bases lay outside the gene matches. The CDR3 loop reads CASSQQGANSPLHF. The CDR3 DNA reads TGTGCCAGCAGCCAACAGGGGGCTAATTCACCCCTCCACTTT.

The chain links TRBV18 to TRBJ2-3; 10 nucleotides agree with TRBD1. V was pared by 6 bases and J by 6 bases, with 12 bases of the junction left unmatched. CDR3 length: 16 amino acids. The germline gives CDR1 KGHSH, CDR2 LQKENI. CDR3 sequence: CASSLRQGASWDTQYF. CDR3 sequence (DNA): TGTGCCAGCTCCCTGAGACAGGGGGCAAGCTGGGATACGCAGTATTTT.

The rearrangement joins TRBV14 to TRBJ2-5, with D possibly TRBD2 on 6 matching bases. This CDR3 comprises 13 residues. Trimming took off 4 bases at V and 4 bases at J, with 10 bases between the two ends. Germline assignment: CDR1 SGHDN and CDR2 FVKESK. The CDR3 spells CASSRDLRETQYF. The CDR3 region has the DNA TGTGCCAGCAGCCGGGACTTGCGAGAGACCCAGTACTTC.

The chain recombines TRBV19 with TRBJ1-4; possible D gene TRBD1, 6 bases. Germline CDR1 and CDR2: LNHDA and SQIVND (reference sequence). The V end lost 5 bases, the J end lost 8 bases, and 15 bases lay between the germline ends. This CDR3 has 14 residues. The CDR3 loop reads CASSPGRGYEKLFF. The DNA of the CDR3 is TGTGCCAGTAGTCCCGGCAGGGGTTACGAAAAACTGTTTTTT.

The chain uses TRBV28 and TRBJ2-3; 10 bases fit TRBD2. Trimming cost V 3 bases and J 6 bases; bases outside gene matches: 9. Germline lookup yields CDR1 MDHEN and CDR2 SYDVKM. The CDR3 runs to 16 residues. For the CDR3, the DNA is TGTGCCAGCAGTTTCTGGAGTAGCGGGGGGCGGGATACGCAGTATTTT. Residues: CASSFWSSGGRDTQYF. The full variable domain, rest sourced from reference TRBV28 and TRBJ2-3, is DVKVTQSSRYLVKRTGEKVFLECVQDMDHENMFWYRQDPGLGLRLIYFSYDVKMKEKGDIPEGYSVSREKKERFSLILESASTNQTSMYLCASSFWSSGGRDTQYFGPGTRLTVL.

The chain links TRBV5-4 to TRBJ1-1, with D tentatively TRBD1 (6 bases). The CDR3 length is 13 residues. V lost 5 bases and J 6 bases, leaving 14 bases between the germline ends. CDR1 is SGHNT and CDR2 is YYREEE in the germline V gene (reference sequence). The CDR3 reads CASRRGGQAEAFF. The CDR3, as DNA: TGTGCCAGCAGACGCGGGGGCCAGGCTGAAGCTTTCTTT.

This clone was recorded a few times. V gene TRBV28 combines with J gene TRBJ1-1, with D perhaps matching TRBD1 (6 bases). This CDR3 has 13 residues. V lost 6 bases and J 3 bases, leaving 11 bases between the germline ends. Germline CDR1 and CDR2: MDHEN and SYDVKM. The CDR3 spells CASRLYRDTEAFF. CDR3 sequence (DNA): TGTGCCAGCAGACTATACAGGGACACTGAAGCTTTCTTT.

This clone was seen a few times. The gene calls are TRBV7-9 and TRBJ2-7, with 9 bases fitting TRBD1. CDR1 and CDR2 (germline): SEHNR, FQNEAQ (reference sequence). CDR3 length: 18 residues. V trimming: 5 bases; J trimming: 1 base; junction bases outside the gene matches: 15. In nucleotides, the CDR3 is TGTGCCAGCAGCGAAGGGACAGGGAGTGGCGCGGATTCCTACGAGCAGTACTTC. This gives the protein CASSEGTGSGADSYEQYF. The full variable domain, in which reference TRBV7-9 and TRBJ2-7 provide the parts outside the CDR3, is DTGVSQNPRHKITKRGQNVTFRCDPISEHNRLYWYRQTLGQGPEFLTYFQNEAQLEKSRLLSDRFSAERPKGSFSTLEIQRTEQGDSAMYLCASSEGTGSGADSYEQYFGPGTRLTVT.

The CDR3 region has the DNA TGTGCCAGCAGTTCCTGGGACAGGGTAGAATCACCCCTCCACTTT. Protein sequence: CASSSWDRVESPLHF. The chain links TRBV27 to TRBJ1-6; TRBD1 matches at 9 bases. The trim removed 4 bases at V and 10 bases at J, leaving 8 bases unmatched. CDR3 length: 15 residues. The germline gives CDR1 MNHEY, CDR2 SMNVEV (reference sequence).

The genes are TRBV7-9 and TRBJ2-1; 9 nucleotides align to TRBD1. V was clipped by 5 bases and J by 7 bases; unmatched bases: 12. Per the germline V gene, CDR1 is SEHNR and CDR2 is FQNEAQ (reference sequence). The CDR3 length is 16 residues. The chain's CDR3 is CASSPVRDRVGNEQFF. The CDR3 region has the DNA TGTGCCAGCAGCCCTGTACGGGACAGGGTCGGAAATGAGCAGTTCTTC.

The chain recombines TRBV10-2 with TRBJ2-2; tentatively, D is TRBD2 (5 bases). Trimming stripped 7 bases from V and 6 bases from J, with 18 bases between. CDR1 and CDR2 (germline): WSHSY, SAAADI. This CDR3 contains 15 residues. CDR3 sequence: CASIGNSLGAGELFF. CDR3 DNA: TGCGCCAGCATCGGCAACTCACTAGGTGCCGGGGAGCTGTTTTTT.

In this sample, this clone turned up a few times. The chain recombines TRBV7-9 with TRBJ2-5; 8 bases align to TRBD2. V lost 5 bases and J lost 4; bases outside the gene matches: 6. This CDR3 is 14 amino acids long. The germline V gene encodes CDR1 SEHNR and CDR2 FQNEAQ (reference sequence). The CDR3 spells CASSTGLGGETQYF. The CDR3 bases are TGTGCCAGCAGCACGGGACTAGGAGGAGAGACCCAGTACTTC. The full variable domain, its missing parts supplied by reference TRBV7-9 and TRBJ2-5, is DTGVSQNPRHKITKRGQNVTFRCDPISEHNRLYWYRQTLGQGPEFLTYFQNEAQLEKSRLLSDRFSAERPKGSFSTLEIQRTEQGDSAMYLCASSTGLGGETQYFGPGTRLLVL.

This clone has a single count. V gene TRBV2 combines with J gene TRBJ1-2, with D possibly matching TRBD1 (5 bases). This CDR3 is 15 amino acids long. V lost 10 bases, J lost 2 bases, and 20 bases lay in between. Germline assignment: CDR1 SNHLY and CDR2 FYNNEI. CDR3 DNA sequence: TGTGCCATCACCGGGGGTGGCAGGAAAAACTATGGCTACACCTTC. Its translation: CAITGGGRKNYGYTF.

The chain joins TRBV5-5 to TRBJ2-7; TRBD1 might be the D (6 bases). The V and J ends lost 4 bases and 6 bases respectively, with 14 bases between them. The CDR3 is made up of 13 amino acids. CDR1 is SGHKS, CDR2 YYEKEE, per germline (reference sequence). CDR3 in amino acids: CASSLDRYVEQYF. CDR3 sequence (DNA): TGTGCCAGCAGCCTCGACAGGTATGTCGAGCAGTACTTC.

As to this clone: The sample holds other DNA sequences that translate to the same CDR3. The rearrangement links TRBV30 to TRBJ2-3, with 11 positions matching TRBD2. Trimming took 3 bases from V and 3 from J; bases not matched to a gene: 5. Germline CDR1 GTSNPN, CDR2 SVGIG (reference sequence). CDR3 length: 15 residues. CDR3 bases: TGTGCCTGGAGCCTAGCGGGAGGTGGGACAGATACGCAGTATTTT. This sequence encodes CAWSLAGGGTDTQYF. The whole variable domain, filled in from reference TRBV30 and TRBJ2-3, reads SQTIHQWPATLVQPVGSPLSLECTVEGTSNPNLYWYRQAAGRGLQLLFYSVGIGQISSEVPQNLSASRPQDRQFILSSKKLLLSDSGFYLCAWSLAGGGTDTQYFGPGTRLTVL.

The V gene is TRBV11-2, the J gene TRBJ2-3; D unresolved. V lost 4 bases, J lost 1 base, and 15 bases lay in between. There are 16 residues in the CDR3. Germline CDR1 and CDR2: SGHAT and FQNNGV. The CDR3 sequence is CASSSAGGQGTDTQYF. For the CDR3, the DNA is TGTGCCAGCAGCTCAGCCGGTGGGCAGGGCACAGATACGCAGTATTTT.

The chain couples TRBV27 to TRBJ1-4; D is unclear. The CDR3 is 13 residues long. V gave up 5 bases and J gave up 8 bases, with 12 bases separating them. Germline CDR1 reads MNHEY; CDR2 reads SMNVEV (reference sequence). The CDR3 spells CASSPLSGEKLFF. The DNA for the CDR3 is TGTGCCAGCAGTCCACTCTCGGGAGAAAAACTGTTTTTT.

The chain combines TRBV28 with TRBJ1-6, with D possibly matching TRBD1 (5 bases). The V end lost 6 bases, the J end lost 0 bases, and 9 bases lay between the germline ends. CDR1 is MDHEN, CDR2 SYDVKM, per germline. The CDR3 loop spans 15 amino acids. The CDR3 sequence: CASRLDNSYNSPLHF. The CDR3 DNA reads as TGTGCCAGCAGGCTGGACAACTCCTATAATTCACCCCTCCACTTT.